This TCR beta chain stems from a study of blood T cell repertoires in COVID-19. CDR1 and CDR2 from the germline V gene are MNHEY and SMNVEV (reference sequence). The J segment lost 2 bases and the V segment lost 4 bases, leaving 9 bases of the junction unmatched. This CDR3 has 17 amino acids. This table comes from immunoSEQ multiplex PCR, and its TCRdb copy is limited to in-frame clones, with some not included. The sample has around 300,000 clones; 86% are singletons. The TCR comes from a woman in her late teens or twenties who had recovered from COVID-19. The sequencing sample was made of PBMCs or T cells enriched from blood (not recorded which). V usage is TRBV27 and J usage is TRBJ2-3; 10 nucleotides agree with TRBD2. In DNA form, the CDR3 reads TGTGCCAGCAGTTCCCGGGCTAGCGGGAGCCCCACAGATACGCAGTATTTT. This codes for CASSSRASGSPTDTQYF.